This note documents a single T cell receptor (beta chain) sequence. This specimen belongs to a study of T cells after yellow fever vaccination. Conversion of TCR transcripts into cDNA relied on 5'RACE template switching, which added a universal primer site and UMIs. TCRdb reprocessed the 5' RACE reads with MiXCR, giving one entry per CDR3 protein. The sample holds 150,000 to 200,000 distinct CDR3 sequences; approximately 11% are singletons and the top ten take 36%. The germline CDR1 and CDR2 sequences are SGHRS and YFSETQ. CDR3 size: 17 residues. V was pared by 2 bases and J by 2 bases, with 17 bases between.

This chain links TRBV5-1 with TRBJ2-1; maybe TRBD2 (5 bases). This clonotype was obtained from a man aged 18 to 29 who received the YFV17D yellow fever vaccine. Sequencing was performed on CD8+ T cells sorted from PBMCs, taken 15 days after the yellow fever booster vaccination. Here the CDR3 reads CASSFPPTGLPYNEQFF. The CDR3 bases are TGCGCCAGCAGCTTCCCCCCAACGGGGTTGCCCTACAATGAGCAGTTCTTC.